The 24 T cell receptor beta chains presented below share a single source sample, sequenced in a study of blood T cell repertoires in COVID-19. TCRdb's table, derived via immunoSEQ multiplex PCR, lists solely in-frame clones and lacks some. The sample consists of about 77,000 clones, less than 85% of them appearing once. The sequencing sample was made of peripheral blood. Source of these receptors: a man between 60 and 75 years old with acute or convalescent COVID-19.

The chain joins TRBV11-3 to TRBJ2-1, with 8 bases that match TRBD2. The CDR3 is 16 amino acids. V gave up 0 bases and J gave up 7 bases; unmatched junction bases: 8. Per germline, CDR1 SGHNT and CDR2 YENEEA. The CDR3 bases are TGTGCCAGCAGCTTAGACGGGACTAGTATGTTGAATGAGCAGTTCTTC. Translation: CASSLDGTSMLNEQFF. Using reference TRBV11-3 and TRBJ2-1 for the parts outside the CDR3, the full variable domain is EAGVVQSPRYKIIEKKQPVAFWCNPISGHNTLYWYLQNLGQGPELLIRYENEEAVDDSQLPKDRFSAERLKGVDSTLKIQPAELGDSAVYLCASSLDGTSMLNEQFFGPGTRLTVL.

The table lists this clone with a count of one. A clone one base away is much larger, so this may be a read error. V gene TRBV30 combines with J gene TRBJ2-5, with a weak D call TRBD1 (6 bases). Germline V gene data show CDR1 as GTSNPN and CDR2 as SVGIG (reference sequence). The CDR3 length is 15 residues. The CDR3 is CAWRSGQTYQEIQYF. The CDR3 DNA sequence: TGTGCCTGGAGGTCGGGACAAACGTACCAAGAGATCCAGTACTTC.

J is TRBJ1-1 and V is TRBV14; unclear D gene. Trimming cost V 8 bases and J 10 bases, with 5 bases left between them. There are 8 residues in the CDR3. Germline V CDR1 and CDR2: SGHDN, FVKESK. The CDR3 bases are TGTGCCAGCCCCAGAGCTTTCTTT. This encodes CASPRAFF.

The rearrangement joins TRBV5-4 to TRBJ1-2, with a weak D call TRBD1 (5 bases). V was clipped by 0 bases and J by 1 base, with 13 bases between them. CDR1 and CDR2 (germline): SGHNT, YYREEE (reference sequence). This CDR3 comprises 16 residues. The DNA for the CDR3 is TGTGCCAGCAGCTTGGGGGGGGATTCATATAACTATGGCTACACCTTC. It yields the protein CASSLGGDSYNYGYTF. Based on the CDR3 plus reference TRBV5-4 and TRBJ1-2, the full variable domain is ETGVTQSPTHLIKTRGQQVTLRCSSQSGHNTVSWYQQALGQGPQFIFQYYREEENGRGNFPPRFSGLQFPNYSSELNVNALELDDSALYLCASSLGGDSYNYGYTFGSGTRLTVV.

V and J are TRBV30 and TRBJ1-1, with D possibly being TRBD1 (5 bases). This CDR3 is built from 15 residues. The V end lost 4 bases, the J end lost 1 base, and 16 bases lay between the germline ends. Germline V gene lookup returns CDR1 GTSNPN and CDR2 SVGIG (reference sequence). In DNA form, the CDR3 reads TGTGCCTGGACCGATCCCGGACAAGAGAACACTGAAGCTTTCTTT. It translates to CAWTDPGQENTEAFF.

This chain connects TRBV29-1 to TRBJ2-3; a possible D gene is TRBD2 (5 bases). This CDR3 contains 13 residues. The germline V and J ends were trimmed by 5 bases and 0 bases, with 9 bases remaining between them. CDR1 SQVTM and CDR2 ANQGSEA come from the germline V gene. CDR3 in amino acids: CSVWESSTDTQYF. The DNA of the CDR3 is TGCAGCGTTTGGGAGAGTAGCACAGATACGCAGTATTTT.

The sample holds a few counts of this clone. This chain joins TRBV7-9 and TRBJ2-3; 11 nucleotides match TRBD2. V trimming: 5 bases; J trimming: 5 bases; junction bases outside the gene matches: 12. Germline V CDR1 and CDR2: SEHNR, FQNEAQ (reference sequence). CDR3 size: 17 residues. The CDR3 sequence: CASSPDSLAGEVDTQYF. Here the CDR3 DNA reads TGTGCCAGCAGCCCAGATTCACTAGCGGGAGAGGTAGATACGCAGTATTTT.

The chain couples TRBV2 to TRBJ1-5; D possibly corresponds to TRBD1 (6 bases). Trimming took 7 bases from V and 0 from J, leaving 19 bases between them. CDR3 size: 17 residues. The germline CDR1 and CDR2 sequences are SNHLY and FYNNEI. The CDR3 nucleotides read TGTGCCAGCAACCAGGGGATTCCATCCTATAGCAATCAGCCCCAGCATTTT. Its translation is CASNQGIPSYSNQPQHF.

This sequence joins TRBV11-3 and TRBJ1-1; D remains unclear. Germline CDR1 and CDR2: SGHNT and YENEEA. The CDR3 spans 13 residues. Trimming took 1 base from V and 1 from J, leaving 4 bases between them. The CDR3 nucleotides read TGTGCCAGCAGCTTAGGAGGGAACACTGAAGCTTTCTTT. Translated: CASSLGGNTEAFF.

This clone has only a few counts. This chain uses TRBV30 with TRBJ2-3; 9 bases map to TRBD2. The trim removed 0 bases at V and 6 bases at J, leaving 7 bases unmatched. The CDR3 covers 15 residues. Germline CDR1 is GTSNPN and CDR2 is SVGIG (reference sequence). The CDR3 sequence is CAWSVLREGLDTQYF. For the CDR3, the DNA is TGTGCCTGGAGTGTACTGCGGGAGGGCTTGGATACGCAGTATTTT.

The chain couples TRBV9 to TRBJ1-1; D uncertain. Trimming removed 3 bases from V and 0 bases from J, with 9 bases in between. This CDR3 comprises 14 residues. The germline V gene encodes CDR1 SGDLS and CDR2 YYNGEE. CDR3: CASSGGGMNTEAFF. In DNA form, the CDR3 reads TGTGCCAGCAGCGGTGGAGGCATGAACACTGAAGCTTTCTTT.

The chain employs TRBV9 and TRBJ2-1; D is possibly TRBD2 (6 bases). CDR1 and CDR2 (germline): SGDLS, YYNGEE. V was shortened by 0 bases and J by 0 bases, with 13 bases between the two germline ends. CDR3 length: 17 residues. The CDR3 DNA reads as TGTGCCAGCAGCGTAGGCTTGCGGGAAAGCTCCTACAATGAGCAGTTCTTC. Its protein is CASSVGLRESSYNEQFF.

The rearrangement links TRBV30 to TRBJ2-1, with a possible D match to TRBD1 (6 bases). Germline lookup yields CDR1 GTSNPN and CDR2 SVGIG (reference sequence). CDR3 length equals 14 residues. Between the trimmed V and J ends, which lost 4 bases and 0 bases, there was a span of 10 bases. CDR3 amino acids: CAWTRGGSYNEQFF. CDR3 nucleotide sequence: TGTGCCTGGACGCGAGGGGGCTCCTACAATGAGCAGTTCTTC. The variable domain in full, with the rest retrieved from reference TRBV30 and TRBJ2-1, is SQTIHQWPATLVQPVGSPLSLECTVEGTSNPNLYWYRQAAGRGLQLLFYSVGIGQISSEVPQNLSASRPQDRQFILSSKKLLLSDSGFYLCAWTRGGSYNEQFFGPGTRLTVL.

This sequence joins TRBV18 and TRBJ1-1; D is ambiguous. From germline, CDR1 is KGHSH and CDR2 LQKENI. The CDR3 loop spans 15 amino acids. Trimming cost V 3 bases and J 4 bases, with 15 bases left between them. In DNA form, the CDR3 reads TGTGCCAGCTCACCTTCGACGGGGAAGACCACTGAAGCTTTCTTT. The encoded protein is CASSPSTGKTTEAFF.

The chain couples TRBV5-5 to TRBJ1-2, with 8 nucleotides matching TRBD1. The CDR3 contains 14 residues. V lost 4 bases, J lost 6 bases, and 8 bases stayed unmatched. CDR1 is SGHKS, CDR2 YYEKEE, per germline (reference sequence). CDR3 residues: CASSLDRGRDGYTF. The CDR3 bases are TGTGCCAGCAGCCTCGACAGGGGCAGGGATGGCTACACCTTC.

This chain joins TRBV11-3 and TRBJ2-3; a weak D match, TRBD2 (5 bases). The CDR3 has 14 amino acids. V dropped 5 bases and J dropped 0 bases, with 9 bases sitting between them. From germline, CDR1 is SGHNT and CDR2 YENEEA. The CDR3 coding sequence is TGTGCCAGCAGCCAGAGAGGGAGCACAGATACGCAGTATTTT. Translating it yields CASSQRGSTDTQYF.

The table lists this clone with a few counts. This chain connects TRBV3-1 (or the pseudogene TRBV3-2) to TRBJ2-5; D remains ambiguous. Trimming left V 4 bases short and J 4 bases short, with 16 bases between. The CDR3 covers 15 residues. Germline V gene data show CDR1 as LGHDT and CDR2 as YNNKEL (reference sequence). CDR3 amino acids: CASSPAEVIRETQYF. DNA of the CDR3: TGTGCCAGCAGCCCCGCCGAAGTGATCAGAGAGACCCAGTACTTC.

The rearrangement uses TRBV28 and TRBJ1-1; TRBD1 might be the D (5 bases). The CDR3 consists of 14 residues. Trimming pared 6 bases from V and 5 bases from J, leaving 16 bases between. Germline V CDR1 and CDR2: MDHEN, SYDVKM. Here the CDR3 DNA reads TGTGCCAGCAGCCTACTCCAGGGTCCGACTGAAGCTTTCTTT. Residues: CASSLLQGPTEAFF.

The chain has TRBV2 and TRBJ1-6; possible D gene TRBD1, 5 bases. The CDR3 has 15 amino acids. Trimming left V 7 bases short and J 0 bases short, with 10 bases between. Germline CDR1 reads SNHLY; CDR2 reads FYNNEI. The CDR3 loop is CASIPDSSYNSPLHF. For the CDR3, the DNA is TGTGCCAGCATTCCAGACAGCTCCTATAATTCACCCCTCCACTTT.

The gene calls are TRBV14 and TRBJ1-3; D uncertain. The V gene lost 0 bases and the J gene lost 1 base, with 10 bases spanning the gap. From germline, CDR1 is SGHDN and CDR2 FVKESK. CDR3 length: 16 residues. The CDR3 nucleotides are TGTGCCAGCAGCCAAGACGGTCTCTTGTCTGGAAACACCATATATTTT. Its protein product is CASSQDGLLSGNTIYF.

This clone has only one observation. This chain uses TRBV14 with TRBJ1-2; D gene uncertain. The CDR3 totals 15 residues. V was shortened by 3 bases and J by 4 bases, with 15 bases between the two germline ends. Germline V gene sequence: CDR1 SGHDN, CDR2 FVKESK. This CDR3 is CASSQPRAAAYGYTF. The CDR3 DNA sequence: TGTGCCAGCAGCCAGCCGCGGGCAGCTGCCTATGGCTACACCTTC. Full variable domain (rest looked up from reference TRBV14 and TRBJ1-2): EAGVTQFPSHSVIEKGQTVTLRCDPISGHDNLYWYRRVMGKEIKFLLHFVKESKQDESGMPNNRFLAERTGGTYSTLKVQPAELEDSGVYFCASSQPRAAAYGYTFGSGTRLTVV.

V usage is TRBV3-1 (or the pseudogene TRBV3-2) and J usage is TRBJ1-3; D might be TRBD1 (6 bases). Germline V lookup: CDR1 LGHDT, CDR2 YNNKEL (reference sequence). Between the trimmed V and J ends, which lost 3 bases and 3 bases, there was a span of 15 bases. The CDR3 covers 16 residues. The CDR3 DNA follows: TGTGCCAGCAGCCATTTAACACAGGGTCGTGGAAACACCATATATTTT. Its translation: CASSHLTQGRGNTIYF.

The J gene is TRBJ2-7, the V gene TRBV7-2, with 7 bases lining up with TRBD2. This CDR3 region has 14 residues. The ends lost 2 bases at V and 7 bases at J; junction bases unmatched: 8. Germline V gene sequence: CDR1 SGHTA, CDR2 FQGNSA. The DNA of the CDR3 is TGTGCCAGCAGCTTAACCCTAGCGGCCGGGGAGCAGTACTTC. Its translation: CASSLTLAAGEQYF. Complete variable domain (other parts from reference TRBV7-2 and TRBJ2-7): GAGVSQSPSNKVTEKGKDVELRCDPISGHTALYWYRQSLGQGLEFLIYFQGNSAPDKSGLPSDRFSAERTGGSVSTLTIQRTQQEDSAVYLCASSLTLAAGEQYFGPGTRLTVT.

This chain connects TRBV7-9 to TRBJ1-2, with a tentative D call TRBD1 (6 bases). Trimming took 4 bases from V and 8 from J, leaving 17 bases between them. Germline CDR1 and CDR2: SEHNR and FQNEAQ (reference sequence). This CDR3 region has 14 residues. This chain's CDR3 is CASSSGQLLRGYTF. CDR3 in DNA: TGTGCCAGCAGCTCCGGACAGTTACTGCGCGGCTACACCTTC.